Sequencing of this T cell receptor (beta chain) was carried out in a study of control samples from healthy donors and cancer patients. Assay used: immunoSEQ multiplex PCR; TCRdb lists only in-frame clones, some missing. Here the sample spans tens of thousands of clones, roughly 85% being singletons. Germline V lookup: CDR1 MNHEY, CDR2 SMNVEV (reference sequence). CDR3 length: 15 residues. V gave up 4 bases and J gave up 4 bases, with 11 bases separating them. The clonotype originates from a man aged 55-75 years with head and neck cancer. Sequencing was performed on PBMCs. This rearrangement joins TRBV27 to TRBJ2-6, with a tentative D call TRBD1 (5 bases). CDR3 loop: CASSYQGSGANVLTF. DNA of the CDR3: TGTGCCAGCAGTTATCAGGGTTCCGGGGCCAACGTCCTGACTTTC.